Below are 3 T cell receptor beta chains sequenced from a single sample in a study of blood T cell repertoires in COVID-19. Generated by immunoSEQ multiplex PCR, the TCRdb table keeps only in-frame clones and is missing some. Among roughly 300,000 clones listed, around 90% were seen once. Material: peripheral blood. These TCRs come from a young woman with COVID-19, enrolled during active disease.

The chain joins TRBV7-6 to TRBJ2-7; 7 nucleotides match TRBD1. Trimming removed 3 bases from V and 5 bases from J; junction bases left unmatched: 4. The CDR3 has 13 residues. Germline assignment: CDR1 SGHVS and CDR2 FNYEAQ. The CDR3 nucleotides read TGTGCCAGCAGCTTCGGGACAGCCGACGAGCAGTACTTC. Protein sequence: CASSFGTADEQYF. Full variable domain (missing parts from reference TRBV7-6 and TRBJ2-7): GAGVSQSPRYKVTKRGQDVALRCDPISGHVSLYWYRQALGQGPEFLTYFNYEAQQDKSGLPNDRFSAERPEGSISTLTIQRTEQRDSAMYRCASSFGTADEQYFGPGTRLTVT.

The J gene is TRBJ2-5, the V gene TRBV6-6, with D perhaps TRBD2 (7 bases). V lost 6 bases, J lost 5 bases, and 13 bases lay in between. This CDR3 spans 13 amino acids. Per germline, CDR1 MNHNY and CDR2 SVGAGI (reference sequence). This CDR3 reads CASRTRGGETQYF. The CDR3 DNA is TGTGCCAGCAGGACCAGGGGAGGGGAGACCCAGTACTTC.

The V gene is TRBV19, the J gene TRBJ1-5; no definite D call. The CDR3 sequence is 17 residues long. Germline V gene sequence: CDR1 LNHDA, CDR2 SQIVND (reference sequence). Trimming left V 5 bases short and J 1 base short, with 18 bases between. CDR3 in DNA: TGTGCCAGTAGTTCTTTCCGGGCTGGCGGGAGCAATCAGCCCCAGCATTTT. Translated: CASSSFRAGGSNQPQHF.